The rows below give T cell receptor beta chains drawn from one sample of a study of T-cell memory formation after mild COVID-19. Each CDR3 protein gets one entry after TCRdb re-called the 5' RACE reads with MiXCR. The sample comprises a few hundred thousand distinct CDR3 sequences, around 30% of which are singletons, and roughly 14% rests with the top ten. The material sequenced was PBMCs or a T cell subset sorted from them (not recorded which). All receptors come from an adult woman who had mild COVID-19 (a few samples of this study predate the infection). Cell type and time point are not known. The CDR3 runs from the conserved cysteine through the conserved F or W. Each record gives: clone size, V gene, J gene, D gene, CDR3 DNA, CDR3 protein. A D gene is named only where the DNA matches it firmly. Not every row has a clone size; where given, it reads once, few, many or a size class.

size: .; V: TRBV20-1; J: TRBJ2-5; D: TRBD2; DNA: TGCAGTGCCCCGACTAGCGGGGGGGAAGAGACCCAGTACTTC; CDR3: CSAPTSGGEETQYF
size: .; V: TRBV4-1; J: TRBJ1-2; D: .; DNA: TGCGCCAGCAGCCAAGGACGGGTAGTGAGTGCTAACTATGGCTACACCTTC; CDR3: CASSQGRVVSANYGYTF
size: .; V: TRBV20-1; J: TRBJ2-7; D: TRBD1; DNA: TGCAGTGCCCAGGGACAGGGGACCTACGAGCAGTACTTC; CDR3: CSAQGQGTYEQYF
size: few; V: TRBV7-9; J: TRBJ1-5; D: .; DNA: TGTGCCAGCAGCCCAGATGGGTATCAGCCCCAGCATTTT; CDR3: CASSPDGYQPQHF
size: few; V: TRBV5-1; J: TRBJ2-7; D: .; DNA: TGCGCCAGCAGCTCTCCGTGGGCCGACGAGCAGTACTTC; CDR3: CASSSPWADEQYF
size: .; V: TRBV7-9; J: TRBJ2-7; D: .; DNA: TGTGCCACGGAGCAGTTGGGAGTCTACGAGCAGTACTTC; CDR3: CATEQLGVYEQYF
size: .; V: TRBV20-1; J: TRBJ2-2; D: .; DNA: TGCAGTGCTAGAGATCGAAGGACTGCTGGGGAGCTGTTTTTT; CDR3: CSARDRRTAGELFF
size: few; V: TRBV25-1; J: TRBJ2-1; D: TRBD2; DNA: TGTGCCAGCAGTGACATTTTGACCGGGGGGAAGCTTGACAATGAGCAGTTCTTC; CDR3: CASSDILTGGKLDNEQFF
size: many; V: TRBV5-5; J: TRBJ2-1; D: TRBD1; DNA: TGTGCCAGCAGCTTACAGGGGGGCAATGAGCAGTTCTTC; CDR3: CASSLQGGNEQFF
size: few; V: TRBV5-1; J: TRBJ2-5; D: .; DNA: TGCGCCAGCAGCTTGGGGTCCCAGGGCTCGTCGGAGACCCAGTACTTC; CDR3: CASSLGSQGSSETQYF
size: few; V: TRBV15; J: TRBJ1-5; D: .; DNA: TGTGCCACCAGCCTGGACAGAGTCAATCAGCCCCAGCATTTT; CDR3: CATSLDRVNQPQHF
size: .; V: TRBV20-1; J: TRBJ1-1; D: .; DNA: TGCAGTGCCGTAGGGGAAGGATCTGAAGCTTTCTTT; CDR3: CSAVGEGSEAFF
size: .; V: TRBV7-2; J: TRBJ2-5; D: .; DNA: TGTGCCAGCAGCTTAAGGCTAGCGTATCAAGAGACCCAGTACTTC; CDR3: CASSLRLAYQETQYF
size: .; V: TRBV24-1; J: TRBJ2-1; D: TRBD1; DNA: TGTGCCACCAGTGACGACGGGACAGGGTGGAATGAGCAGTTCTTC; CDR3: CATSDDGTGWNEQFF
size: .; V: TRBV6-5; J: TRBJ2-3; D: TRBD2; DNA: TGTGCCAGCAGTGGCGGGGGAAATACAAATACGCAGTATTTT; CDR3: CASSGGGNTNTQYF
size: .; V: TRBV6-2/TRBV6-3; J: TRBJ2-2; D: .; DNA: TGTGCCAGCAGTTACTCCCACCGGGATCCCACGGGAACCGGGGAGCTGTTTTTT; CDR3: CASSYSHRDPTGTGELFF
size: .; V: TRBV20-1; J: TRBJ2-1; D: TRBD2; DNA: TGCAGTGCTAGACCAGCGGGAGAACCATACAATGAGCAGTTCTTC; CDR3: CSARPAGEPYNEQFF
size: .; V: TRBV6-5; J: TRBJ2-1; D: TRBD2; DNA: TGTGCCAGCACTAGACTAGCGGGACCCTACAATGAGCAGTTCTTC; CDR3: CASTRLAGPYNEQFF
size: .; V: TRBV5-4; J: TRBJ2-3; D: .; DNA: TGTGCCAGCGGGCAGAGAGGCACAGATACGCAGTATTTT; CDR3: CASGQRGTDTQYF
size: few; V: TRBV5-4; J: TRBJ2-5; D: .; DNA: TGTGCCAGCAGCTTGGGCTTGGCTACGGAGACCCAGTACTTC; CDR3: CASSLGLATETQYF
size: .; V: TRBV12-3/TRBV12-4; J: TRBJ2-2; D: .; DNA: TGTGCCAGCAGTTTCTACGGCAGCAACACCGGGGAGCTGTTTTTT; CDR3: CASSFYGSNTGELFF
size: few; V: TRBV7-3; J: TRBJ1-1; D: .; DNA: TGTGCCAGCAGCCCACGGAGGCGGCATACAAATGAAGCTTTCTTT; CDR3: CASSPRRRHTNEAFF
size: .; V: TRBV3-1; J: TRBJ2-7; D: .; DNA: TGTGCCAGCAGCCAAGCTGGTGGGCAGTACTTC; CDR3: CASSQAGGQYF
size: few; V: TRBV3-1; J: TRBJ2-2; D: .; DNA: TGTGCCAGCGGGCCTCGATACACCGGGGAGCTGTTTTTT; CDR3: CASGPRYTGELFF
size: .; V: TRBV6-2/TRBV6-3; J: TRBJ1-1; D: .; DNA: TGTGCCAGCAGTTACGTTGGCATCATGAACACTGAAGCTTTCTTT; CDR3: CASSYVGIMNTEAFF
size: once; V: TRBV12-3/TRBV12-4; J: TRBJ2-5; D: TRBD2; DNA: TGTGCCAGCAGTTTCGGACTAGCGGGAGCAGAGACCCAGTACTTC; CDR3: CASSFGLAGAETQYF
size: .; V: TRBV15; J: TRBJ1-1; D: .; DNA: TGTGCCACCAGCAGTGGACCAGAAGCTTTCTTT; CDR3: CATSSGPEAFF
size: .; V: TRBV29-1; J: TRBJ2-3; D: .; DNA: TGCAGCGTCCCTGGGGCATCCTCGGGGGCAGATACGCAGTATTTT; CDR3: CSVPGASSGADTQYF
size: few; V: TRBV2; J: TRBJ2-7; D: .; DNA: TGTGCCAGCAGTGAAGTTGGGTCCTACGAGCAGTACTTC; CDR3: CASSEVGSYEQYF
size: .; V: TRBV19; J: TRBJ2-7; D: TRBD2; DNA: TGTGCCAGTAGTACGCGGACTAGCGGGAGGGCCTACGAGCAGTACTTC; CDR3: CASSTRTSGRAYEQYF
size: .; V: TRBV7-9; J: TRBJ1-1; D: .; DNA: TGTGCCAGCAGCCACCCGGAGAACACTGAAGCTTTCTTT; CDR3: CASSHPENTEAFF
size: .; V: TRBV12-3/TRBV12-4; J: TRBJ1-1; D: TRBD1; DNA: TGTGCCAGCAGTTTCCCAGGGGGCTCGGTGAACACTGAAGCTTTCTTT; CDR3: CASSFPGGSVNTEAFF
size: .; V: TRBV5-1; J: TRBJ1-2; D: .; DNA: TGCGCCAGCACCTGGGGGTATGACTATGGCTACACCTTC; CDR3: CASTWGYDYGYTF
size: .; V: TRBV6-5; J: TRBJ2-1; D: TRBD2; DNA: TGTGCCAGCAGCGAAACTAGCGGGGGGCCCTCGGAGCAGTTCTTC; CDR3: CASSETSGGPSEQFF
size: few; V: TRBV12-3/TRBV12-4; J: TRBJ1-1; D: .; DNA: TGTGCCAGCAGCTCTACATGGGGCACTGAAGCTTTCTTT; CDR3: CASSSTWGTEAFF
size: .; V: TRBV5-1; J: TRBJ1-1; D: .; DNA: TGCGCCAGCAGCACGGACGGGGTGAACACTGAAGCTTTCTTT; CDR3: CASSTDGVNTEAFF
size: .; V: TRBV4-1; J: TRBJ2-7; D: TRBD2; DNA: TGCGCCAGCAGCCGCTTACTAGCGGGGGGGAACGAGCAGTACTTC; CDR3: CASSRLLAGGNEQYF
size: few; V: TRBV7-2; J: TRBJ2-5; D: .; DNA: TGTGCCAGCAGCTCCGCGGGTTGGCGGGAGACCCAGTACTTC; CDR3: CASSSAGWRETQYF
size: .; V: TRBV2; J: TRBJ2-7; D: TRBD1; DNA: TGTGCCAGCAGTGTTGGCCCGGGACAGGGATCCTACGAGCAGTACTTC; CDR3: CASSVGPGQGSYEQYF
size: .; V: TRBV7-6; J: TRBJ2-5; D: TRBD2; DNA: TGTGCCAGCAGCTTACCTGCGGGGGGACGACAAGAGACCCAGTACTTC; CDR3: CASSLPAGGRQETQYF
size: .; V: TRBV7-9; J: TRBJ1-1; D: .; DNA: TGTGCCAGCAGCTTACAAGGCTCGCCCAACACTGAAGCTTTCTTT; CDR3: CASSLQGSPNTEAFF
size: .; V: TRBV29-1; J: TRBJ1-1; D: .; DNA: TGCAGCGGGGGACACAGGGCCAACACTGAAGCTTTCTTT; CDR3: CSGGHRANTEAFF
size: .; V: TRBV11-2; J: TRBJ2-3; D: .; DNA: TGTGCCAGCAGCTCCTCCAGGTCAGCAGATACGCAGTATTTT; CDR3: CASSSSRSADTQYF
size: .; V: TRBV27; J: TRBJ2-7; D: .; DNA: TGTGCCAGCAGTTTAACGGCAGGGTCGAGCTCCTACGAGCAGTACTTC; CDR3: CASSLTAGSSSYEQYF
size: .; V: TRBV12-3/TRBV12-4; J: TRBJ1-1; D: .; DNA: TGTGCCAGCAGTCCCATCCTTGGGGCGGCCCGGGACACTGGGGCTTTCTTT; CDR3: CASSPILGAARDTGAFF
size: few; V: TRBV2; J: TRBJ2-3; D: .; DNA: TGTGCCAGCAGTGAAGCGGTCGCAGATACGCAGTATTTT; CDR3: CASSEAVADTQYF
size: few; V: TRBV5-5; J: TRBJ2-1; D: TRBD1; DNA: TGTGCCAGCAGCTTGCGTGACAGGGGAAATGAGCAGTTCTTC; CDR3: CASSLRDRGNEQFF
size: few; V: TRBV29-1; J: TRBJ2-1; D: TRBD2; DNA: TGCAGCGGACGACTAGCTATCCCTGGGGATGAGCAGTTCTTC; CDR3: CSGRLAIPGDEQFF
size: .; V: TRBV2; J: TRBJ2-1; D: TRBD2; DNA: TGTGCCAGCAGACTAGCGGCCGCCTACAATGAGCAGTTCTTC; CDR3: CASRLAAAYNEQFF